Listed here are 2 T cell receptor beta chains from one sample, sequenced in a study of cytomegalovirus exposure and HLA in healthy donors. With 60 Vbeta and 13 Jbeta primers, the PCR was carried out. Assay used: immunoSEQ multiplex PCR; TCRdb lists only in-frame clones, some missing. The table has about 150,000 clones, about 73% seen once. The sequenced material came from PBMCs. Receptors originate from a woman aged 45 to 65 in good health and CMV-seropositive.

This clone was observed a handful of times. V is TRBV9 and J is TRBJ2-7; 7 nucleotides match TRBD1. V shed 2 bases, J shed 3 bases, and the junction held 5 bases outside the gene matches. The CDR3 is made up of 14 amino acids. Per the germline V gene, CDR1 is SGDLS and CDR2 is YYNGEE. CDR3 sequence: CASSVYPGGYEQYF. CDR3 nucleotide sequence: TGTGCCAGCAGCGTGTACCCAGGGGGCTACGAGCAGTACTTC.

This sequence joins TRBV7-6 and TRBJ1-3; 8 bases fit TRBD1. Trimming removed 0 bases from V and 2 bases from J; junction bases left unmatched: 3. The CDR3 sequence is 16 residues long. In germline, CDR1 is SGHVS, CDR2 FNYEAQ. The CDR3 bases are TGTGCCAGCAGCTTAGCGTACAGGGGGACTGGAAACACCATATATTTT. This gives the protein CASSLAYRGTGNTIYF. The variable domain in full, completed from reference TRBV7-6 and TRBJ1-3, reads GAGVSQSPRYKVTKRGQDVALRCDPISGHVSLYWYRQALGQGPEFLTYFNYEAQQDKSGLPNDRFSAERPEGSISTLTIQRTEQRDSAMYRCASSLAYRGTGNTIYFGEGSWLTVV.